These 16 T cell receptor beta chains came from one sample sequenced in a study of T cell changes during pregnancy in multiple sclerosis. Data came from immunoSEQ multiplex PCR; TCRdb stores just in-frame clones and leaves some out. Of fewer than 60,000 clones in the sample, roughly 91% are singletons; the top ten hold over 5%. The source was peripheral blood, collected in the third trimester of pregnancy. The receptor set was obtained from a female donor in good health, enrolled as a control in a pregnancy study.

This clone was seen once. The chain combines TRBV5-8 with TRBJ2-7; D perhaps matches TRBD2 (5 bases). Trimming stripped 1 base from V and 2 bases from J, with 22 bases between. Germline loops: CDR1 SGHTS, CDR2 YDEGEE. The length of the CDR3 is 18 residues. CDR3: CASSLSKVSGWEAYEQYF. CDR3 DNA sequence: TGTGCCAGCAGCTTGTCCAAGGTGTCGGGGTGGGAAGCCTACGAGCAGTACTTC.

The rearrangement joins TRBV18 to TRBJ2-1; possibly TRBD2 for D (7 bases). The CDR3 runs 14 residues. V lost 0 bases, J lost 7 bases, and 10 bases lay in between. The germline V gene encodes CDR1 KGHSH and CDR2 LQKENI. CDR3 coding DNA: TGTGCCAGCTCACCACCGGGAGGGGGAAATGAGCAGTTCTTC. Translated: CASSPPGGGNEQFF.

This clone counts as medium-sized. J is TRBJ1-5 and V is TRBV7-2; 10 bases align to TRBD1. This CDR3 is 14 amino acids long. CDR1 and CDR2 from the germline V gene are SGHTA and FQGNSA. J lost 4 bases, V lost 5 bases, and 2 bases had no gene match. Here the CDR3 reads CASSRTGGNQPQHF. CDR3 nucleotide sequence: TGTGCCAGCAGCCGGACAGGGGGAAATCAGCCCCAGCATTTT.

The chain couples TRBV29-1 to TRBJ1-1; D remains unclear. Looked up from germline, CDR1 is SQVTM and CDR2 is ANQGSEA. The CDR3 is made up of 15 amino acids. Between the trimmed V and J ends, which lost 3 bases and 1 base, there was a span of 15 bases. The CDR3 bases are TGCAGCGTTGATTGGGAGGAGGCTTGGAACACTGAAGCTTTCTTT. Encoded protein: CSVDWEEAWNTEAFF. Drawing the rest from reference TRBV29-1 and TRBJ1-1, the complete variable domain is SAVISQKPSRDICQRGTSLTIQCQVDSQVTMMFWYRQQPGQSLTLIATANQGSEATYESGFVIDKFPISRPNLTFSTLTVSNMSPEDSSIYLCSVDWEEAWNTEAFFGQGTRLTVV.

The chain joins TRBV6-4 to TRBJ2-7, with TRBD1 as a possible D gene (6 bases). The CDR3 has 15 residues. The V gene lost 7 bases and the J gene lost 0 bases, with 16 bases spanning the gap. Germline values: CDR1 MRHNA, CDR2 SNTAGT. CDR3 in DNA: TGTGCCAGCAAGGCCGGACAGCTAAGCTCCTACGAGCAGTACTTC. Protein: CASKAGQLSSYEQYF.

This chain joins TRBV6-5 and TRBJ2-7, with TRBD2 as a possible D gene (5 bases). CDR1 and CDR2 (germline): MNHEY, SVGAGI. This CDR3 has 13 amino acids. Between the trimmed V and J ends, which lost 2 bases and 0 bases, there was a span of 5 bases. The CDR3 loop reads CASSYRDSYEQYF. For the CDR3, the DNA is TGTGCCAGCAGTTACCGGGACTCCTACGAGCAGTACTTC.

The chain combines TRBV27 with TRBJ1-5; 12 bases fit TRBD1. The CDR3 has 16 amino acids. CDR1 and CDR2 from the germline V gene are MNHEY and SMNVEV (reference sequence). The J segment lost 6 bases and the V segment lost 5 bases, leaving 8 bases of the junction unmatched. CDR3 in DNA: TGTGCCAGCAGTAGGGGTGGGACAGGGGGCGGTCAGCCCCAGCATTTT. Encoded protein: CASSRGGTGGGQPQHF.

The chain combines TRBV27 with TRBJ2-7, with D possibly being TRBD2 (6 bases). This CDR3 is built from 14 residues. CDR1 and CDR2 (germline): MNHEY, SMNVEV (reference sequence). V was pared by 2 bases and J by 2 bases, with 10 bases between. The CDR3 protein is CASSLGVAAYEQYF. The CDR3 coding sequence is TGTGCCAGCAGTTTAGGGGTAGCGGCCTACGAGCAGTACTTC.

This chain joins TRBV29-1 and TRBJ2-1; D is perhaps TRBD2 (5 bases). Germline V gene data show CDR1 as SQVTM and CDR2 as ANQGSEA. The germline V and J ends were trimmed by 8 bases and 5 bases, with 13 bases remaining between them. The CDR3 has 12 residues. As DNA, the CDR3 is TGCAGCCTTCGGAGGCCAAACAATGAGCAGTTCTTC. Translation gives CSLRRPNNEQFF.

J is TRBJ1-4 and V is TRBV4-1; TRBD1 matches 10 bases. V was pared by 0 bases and J by 2 bases, with 6 bases of the junction left unmatched. Germline V CDR1 and CDR2: MGHRA, YSYEKL. This CDR3 region has 18 residues. The CDR3 bases are TGCGCCAGCAGCCAAGAGGGGACAGGGGACATCACTAATGAAAAACTGTTTTTT. Its translation is CASSQEGTGDITNEKLFF.

The chain links TRBV11-2 to TRBJ1-2; no clear D. CDR1 SGHAT and CDR2 FQNNGV come from the germline V gene. V shed 0 bases and J shed 4 bases, with 3 bases lying between them. CDR3 length: 12 amino acids. CDR3 DNA: TGTGCCAGCAGCTTAGACAGCTATGGCTACACCTTC. This encodes CASSLDSYGYTF.

The V call is TRBV10-2, the J call TRBJ2-7, with D hard to call. Germline V CDR1 and CDR2: WSHSY, SAAADI. Trimming took off 3 bases at V and 1 base at J, with 4 bases between the two ends. CDR3 size: 12 residues. The CDR3 region is CASSDGSYEQYF. CDR3 coding DNA: TGCGCCAGCAGTGACGGGTCCTACGAGCAGTACTTC.

DNA for the CDR3: TGTGCCAGCAACCTACAGGGAGGGACTGAAGCTTTCTTT. Translated, it gives CASNLQGGTEAFF. The chain combines TRBV5-5 with TRBJ1-1; D possibly corresponds to TRBD1 (6 bases). CDR1 and CDR2 (germline): SGHKS, YYEKEE (reference sequence). The CDR3 loop spans 13 amino acids. V lost 6 bases to trimming and J lost 5 bases, with 14 bases between them.

The chain links TRBV19 to TRBJ1-1, with 11 bases identical to TRBD1. Germline V gene sequence: CDR1 LNHDA, CDR2 SQIVND (reference sequence). The CDR3 runs 14 residues. Trimming cost V 5 bases and J 4 bases; bases outside gene matches: 3. The CDR3 spells CASSLGTGGTEAFF. Here the CDR3 DNA reads TGTGCCAGTAGTTTGGGGACAGGGGGCACTGAAGCTTTCTTT.

The chain recombines TRBV2 with TRBJ2-1; the match to TRBD2 covers 11 bases. The CDR3 runs 16 residues. Unmatched junction bases numbered 8, after V lost 1 base and J lost 9 bases. In germline, CDR1 is SNHLY, CDR2 FYNNEI. The CDR3 region is CASSEVASGGQGEQFF. In DNA form, the CDR3 reads TGTGCCAGCAGTGAAGTGGCTAGCGGGGGGCAAGGTGAGCAGTTCTTC. The full variable domain, rest sourced from reference TRBV2 and TRBJ2-1, is EPEVTQTPSHQVTQMGQEVILRCVPISNHLYFYWYRQILGQKVEFLVSFYNNEISEKSEIFDDQFSVERPDGSNFTLKIRSTKLEDSAMYFCASSEVASGGQGEQFFGPGTRLTVL.

The chain uses TRBV19 and TRBJ1-2; D is ambiguous. Germline CDR1 LNHDA, CDR2 SQIVND (reference sequence). V lost 5 bases to trimming and J lost 0 bases, with 7 bases between them. The CDR3 totals 13 residues. CDR3 nucleotides: TGTGCCAGTAGTGGCAGGACTAACTATGGCTACACCTTC. Translating gives CASSGRTNYGYTF.